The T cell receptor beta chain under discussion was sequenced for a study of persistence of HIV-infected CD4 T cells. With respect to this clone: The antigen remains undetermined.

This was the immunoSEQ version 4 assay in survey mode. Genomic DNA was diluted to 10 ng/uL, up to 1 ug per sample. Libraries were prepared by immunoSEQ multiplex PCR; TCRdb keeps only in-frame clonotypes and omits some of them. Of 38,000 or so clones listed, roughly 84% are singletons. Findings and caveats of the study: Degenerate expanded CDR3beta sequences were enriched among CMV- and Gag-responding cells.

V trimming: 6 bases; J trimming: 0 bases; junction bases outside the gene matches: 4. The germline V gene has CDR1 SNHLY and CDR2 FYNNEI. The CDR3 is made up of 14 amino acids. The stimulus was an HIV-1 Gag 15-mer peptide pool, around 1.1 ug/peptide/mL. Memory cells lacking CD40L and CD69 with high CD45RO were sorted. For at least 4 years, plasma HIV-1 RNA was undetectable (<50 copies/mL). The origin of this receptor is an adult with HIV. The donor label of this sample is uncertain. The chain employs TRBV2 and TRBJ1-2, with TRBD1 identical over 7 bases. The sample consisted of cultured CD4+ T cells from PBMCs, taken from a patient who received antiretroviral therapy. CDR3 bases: TGTGCCAGCAGGGAGACAGGGACTAACTATGGCTACACCTTC. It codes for CASRETGTNYGYTF.